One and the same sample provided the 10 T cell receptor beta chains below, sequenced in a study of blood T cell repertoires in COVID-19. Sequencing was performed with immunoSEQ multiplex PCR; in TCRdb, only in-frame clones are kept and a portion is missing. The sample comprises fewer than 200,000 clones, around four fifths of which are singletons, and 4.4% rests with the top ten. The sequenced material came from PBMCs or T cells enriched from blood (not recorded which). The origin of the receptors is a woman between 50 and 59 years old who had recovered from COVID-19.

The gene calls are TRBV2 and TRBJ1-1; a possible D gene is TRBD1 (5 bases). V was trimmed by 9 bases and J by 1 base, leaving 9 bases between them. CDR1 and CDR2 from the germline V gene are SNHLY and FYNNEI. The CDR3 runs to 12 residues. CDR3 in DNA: TGTGCCAGAATGACAGAGAACACTGAAGCTTTCTTT. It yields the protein CARMTENTEAFF.

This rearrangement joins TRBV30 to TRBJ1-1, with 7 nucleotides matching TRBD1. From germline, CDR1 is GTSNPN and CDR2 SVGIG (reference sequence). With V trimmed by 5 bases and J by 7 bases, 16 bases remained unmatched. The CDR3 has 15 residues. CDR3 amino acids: CAWARGQAVVSEAFF. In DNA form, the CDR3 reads TGTGCCTGGGCCCGCGGACAGGCGGTTGTTAGTGAAGCTTTCTTT.

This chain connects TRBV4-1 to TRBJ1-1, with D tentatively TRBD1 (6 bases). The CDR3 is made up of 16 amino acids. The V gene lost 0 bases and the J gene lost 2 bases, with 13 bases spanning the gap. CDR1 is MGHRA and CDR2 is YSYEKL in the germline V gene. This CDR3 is CASSQETGWGNTEAFF. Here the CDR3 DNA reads TGCGCCAGCAGCCAAGAAACAGGGTGGGGAAACACTGAAGCTTTCTTT.

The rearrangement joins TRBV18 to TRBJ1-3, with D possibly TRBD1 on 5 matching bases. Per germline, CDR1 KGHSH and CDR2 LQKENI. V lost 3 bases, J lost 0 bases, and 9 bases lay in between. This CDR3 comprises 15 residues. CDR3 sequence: CASSPQGNSGNTIYF. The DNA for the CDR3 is TGTGCCAGCTCACCGCAGGGCAACTCTGGAAACACCATATATTTT.

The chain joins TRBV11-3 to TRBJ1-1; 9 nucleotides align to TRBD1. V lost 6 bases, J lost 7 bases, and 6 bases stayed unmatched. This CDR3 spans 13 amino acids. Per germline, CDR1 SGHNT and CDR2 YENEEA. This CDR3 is CASSTGTGSEAFF. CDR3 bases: TGTGCCAGCAGTACCGGGACAGGGAGTGAAGCTTTCTTT. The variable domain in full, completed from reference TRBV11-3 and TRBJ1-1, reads EAGVVQSPRYKIIEKKQPVAFWCNPISGHNTLYWYLQNLGQGPELLIRYENEEAVDDSQLPKDRFSAERLKGVDSTLKIQPAELGDSAVYLCASSTGTGSEAFFGQGTRLTVV.

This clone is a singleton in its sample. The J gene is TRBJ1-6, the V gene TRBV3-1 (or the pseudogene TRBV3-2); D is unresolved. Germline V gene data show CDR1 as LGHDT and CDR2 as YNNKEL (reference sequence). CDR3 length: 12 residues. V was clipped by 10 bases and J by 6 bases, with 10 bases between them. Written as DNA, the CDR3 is TGTGCCACCGCCAGTCTTAATTCACCCCTCCACTTT. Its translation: CATASLNSPLHF.

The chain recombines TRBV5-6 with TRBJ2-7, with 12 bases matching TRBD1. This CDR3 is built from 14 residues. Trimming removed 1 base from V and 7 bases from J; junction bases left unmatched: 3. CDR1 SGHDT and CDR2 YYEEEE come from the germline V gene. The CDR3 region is CASSLWDRGLEQYV. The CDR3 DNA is TGTGCCAGCAGCTTGTGGGACAGGGGGCTTGAGCAGTACGTC.

The CDR3 is CASSEFGAGNYGYTF. The CDR3 region has the DNA TGTGCCAGCTCTGAGTTCGGGGCGGGAAACTATGGCTACACCTTC. The J gene is TRBJ1-2, the V gene TRBV28; maybe TRBD1 (5 bases). The CDR3 spans 15 residues. V was cut by 8 bases and J by 2 bases, with 18 bases left in between. Looked up from germline, CDR1 is MDHEN and CDR2 is SYDVKM.

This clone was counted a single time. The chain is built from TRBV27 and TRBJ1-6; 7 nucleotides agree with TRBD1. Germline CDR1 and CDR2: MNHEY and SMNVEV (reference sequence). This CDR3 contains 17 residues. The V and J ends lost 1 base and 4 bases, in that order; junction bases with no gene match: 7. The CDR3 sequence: CASSLYRGRGYNSPLHF. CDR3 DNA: TGTGCCAGCAGTTTATATCGGGGCAGGGGGTATAATTCACCCCTCCACTTT.

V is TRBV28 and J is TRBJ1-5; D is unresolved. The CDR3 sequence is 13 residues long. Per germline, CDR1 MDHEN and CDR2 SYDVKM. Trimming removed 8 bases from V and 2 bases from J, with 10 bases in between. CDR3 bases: TGTGCCAGCGGGTTTCGGGGCAATCAGCCCCAGCATTTT. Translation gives CASGFRGNQPQHF. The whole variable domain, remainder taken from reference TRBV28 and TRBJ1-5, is DVKVTQSSRYLVKRTGEKVFLECVQDMDHENMFWYRQDPGLGLRLIYFSYDVKMKEKGDIPEGYSVSREKKERFSLILESASTNQTSMYLCASGFRGNQPQHFGDGTRLSIL.